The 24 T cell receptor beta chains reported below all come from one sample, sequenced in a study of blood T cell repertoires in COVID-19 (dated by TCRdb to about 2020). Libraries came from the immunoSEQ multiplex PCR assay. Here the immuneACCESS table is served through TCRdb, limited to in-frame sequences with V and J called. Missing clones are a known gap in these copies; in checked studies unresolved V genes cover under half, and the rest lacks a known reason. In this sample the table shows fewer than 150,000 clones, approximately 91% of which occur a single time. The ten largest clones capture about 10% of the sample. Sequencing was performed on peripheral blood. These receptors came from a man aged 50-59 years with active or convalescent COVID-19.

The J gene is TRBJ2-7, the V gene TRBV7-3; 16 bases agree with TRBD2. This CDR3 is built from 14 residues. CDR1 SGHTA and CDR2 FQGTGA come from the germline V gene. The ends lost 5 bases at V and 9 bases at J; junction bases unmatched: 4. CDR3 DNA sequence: TGTGCCAGCAGCCTGGGACTAGCGGGAGGGGCGCAGTACTTC. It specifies CASSLGLAGGAQYF.

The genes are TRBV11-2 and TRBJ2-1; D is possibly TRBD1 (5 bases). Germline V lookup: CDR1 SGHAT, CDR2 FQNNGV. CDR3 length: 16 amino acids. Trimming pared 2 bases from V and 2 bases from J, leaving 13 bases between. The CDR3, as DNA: TGTGCCAGCAGCTTATTCCAGGGTAAGGCCTACAATGAGCAGTTCTTC. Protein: CASSLFQGKAYNEQFF.

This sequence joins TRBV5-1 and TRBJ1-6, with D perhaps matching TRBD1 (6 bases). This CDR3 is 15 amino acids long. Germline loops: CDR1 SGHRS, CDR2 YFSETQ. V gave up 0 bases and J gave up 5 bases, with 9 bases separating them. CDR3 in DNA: TGCGCCAGCAGCTTGGAACGACAGGATAATTCACCCCTCCACTTT. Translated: CASSLERQDNSPLHF.

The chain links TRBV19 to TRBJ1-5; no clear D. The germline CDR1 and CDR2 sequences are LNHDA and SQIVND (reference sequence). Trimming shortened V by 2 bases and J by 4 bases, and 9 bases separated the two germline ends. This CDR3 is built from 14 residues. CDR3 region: CASSIMSGNQPQHF. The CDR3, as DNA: TGTGCCAGTAGTATAATGTCGGGAAATCAGCCCCAGCATTTT.

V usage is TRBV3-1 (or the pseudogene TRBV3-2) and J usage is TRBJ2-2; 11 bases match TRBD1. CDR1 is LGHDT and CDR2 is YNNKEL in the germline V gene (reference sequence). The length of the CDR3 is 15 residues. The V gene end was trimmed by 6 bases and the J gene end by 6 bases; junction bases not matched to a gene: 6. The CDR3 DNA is TGTGCCAGCAGACCCCCGGGACAGGGGGCCGGGGAGCTGTTTTTT. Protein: CASRPPGQGAGELFF.

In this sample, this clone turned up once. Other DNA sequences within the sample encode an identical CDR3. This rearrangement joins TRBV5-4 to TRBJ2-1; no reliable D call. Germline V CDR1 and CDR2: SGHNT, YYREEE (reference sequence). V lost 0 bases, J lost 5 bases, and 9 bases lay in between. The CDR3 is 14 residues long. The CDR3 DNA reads TGTGCCAGCAGCTTGGTCGGCAGGAACAATGAGCAGTTCTTC. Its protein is CASSLVGRNNEQFF.

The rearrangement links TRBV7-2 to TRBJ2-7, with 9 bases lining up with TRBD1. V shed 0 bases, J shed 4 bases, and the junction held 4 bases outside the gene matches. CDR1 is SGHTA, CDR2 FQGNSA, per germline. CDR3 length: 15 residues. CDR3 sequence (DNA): TGTGCCAGCAGCTTAGCGTTCGACAGGGGGTACGAGCAGTACTTC. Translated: CASSLAFDRGYEQYF.

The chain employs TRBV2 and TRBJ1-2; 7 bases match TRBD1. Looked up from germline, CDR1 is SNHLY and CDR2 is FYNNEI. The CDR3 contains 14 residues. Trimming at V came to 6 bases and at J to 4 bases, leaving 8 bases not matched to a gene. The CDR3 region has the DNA TGTGCCAGCAGCGTTTTCGGGGACAGCTATGGCTACACCTTC. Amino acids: CASSVFGDSYGYTF. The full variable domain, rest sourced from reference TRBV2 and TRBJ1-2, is EPEVTQTPSHQVTQMGQEVILRCVPISNHLYFYWYRQILGQKVEFLVSFYNNEISEKSEIFDDQFSVERPDGSNFTLKIRSTKLEDSAMYFCASSVFGDSYGYTFGSGTRLTVV.

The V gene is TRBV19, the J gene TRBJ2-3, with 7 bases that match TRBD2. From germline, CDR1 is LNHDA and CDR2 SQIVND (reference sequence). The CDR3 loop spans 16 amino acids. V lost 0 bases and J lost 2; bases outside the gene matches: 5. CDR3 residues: CASSIDPSGYTDTQYF. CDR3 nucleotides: TGTGCCAGTAGTATAGATCCTAGCGGATACACAGATACGCAGTATTTT.

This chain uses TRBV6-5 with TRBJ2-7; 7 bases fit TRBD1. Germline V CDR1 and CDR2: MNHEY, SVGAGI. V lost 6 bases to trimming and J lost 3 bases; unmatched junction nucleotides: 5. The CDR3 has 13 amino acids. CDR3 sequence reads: CASRKGQDYEQYF. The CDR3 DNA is TGTGCCAGCAGAAAAGGACAGGACTACGAGCAGTACTTC.

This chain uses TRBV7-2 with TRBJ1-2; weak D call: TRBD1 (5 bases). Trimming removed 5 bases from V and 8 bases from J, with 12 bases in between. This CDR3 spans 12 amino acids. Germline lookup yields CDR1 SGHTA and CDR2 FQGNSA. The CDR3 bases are TGTGCCAGCAGCCTCCGGGGGGGAGGCTACACCTTC. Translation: CASSLRGGGYTF.

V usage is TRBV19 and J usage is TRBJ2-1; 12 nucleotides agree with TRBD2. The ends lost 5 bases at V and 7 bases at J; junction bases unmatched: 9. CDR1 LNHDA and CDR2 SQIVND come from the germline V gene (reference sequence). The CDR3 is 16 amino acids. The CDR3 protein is CASSLASGRARNEQFF. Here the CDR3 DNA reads TGTGCCAGTAGTCTGGCTAGCGGGAGGGCCAGGAATGAGCAGTTCTTC.

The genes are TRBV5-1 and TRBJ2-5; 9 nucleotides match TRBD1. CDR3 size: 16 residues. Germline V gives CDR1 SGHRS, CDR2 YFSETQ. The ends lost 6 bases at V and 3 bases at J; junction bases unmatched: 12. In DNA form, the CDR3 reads TGCGCCAGCACCTCTTGGTACTGGACAGGGGAAGAGACCCAGTACTTC. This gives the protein CASTSWYWTGEETQYF.

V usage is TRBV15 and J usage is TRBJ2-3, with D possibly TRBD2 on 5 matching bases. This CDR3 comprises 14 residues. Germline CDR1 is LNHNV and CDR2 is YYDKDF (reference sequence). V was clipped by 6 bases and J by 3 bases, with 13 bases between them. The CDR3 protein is CATSKTGKTDTQYF. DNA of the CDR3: TGTGCCACCAGTAAAACGGGGAAGACAGATACGCAGTATTTT.

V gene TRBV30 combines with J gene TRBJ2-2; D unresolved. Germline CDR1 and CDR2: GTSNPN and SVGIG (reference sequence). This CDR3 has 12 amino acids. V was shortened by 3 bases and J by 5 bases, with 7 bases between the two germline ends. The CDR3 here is CAWSPYTGELFF. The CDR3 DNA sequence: TGTGCCTGGAGCCCCTATACCGGGGAGCTGTTTTTT. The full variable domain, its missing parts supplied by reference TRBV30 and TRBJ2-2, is SQTIHQWPATLVQPVGSPLSLECTVEGTSNPNLYWYRQAAGRGLQLLFYSVGIGQISSEVPQNLSASRPQDRQFILSSKKLLLSDSGFYLCAWSPYTGELFFGEGSRLTVL.

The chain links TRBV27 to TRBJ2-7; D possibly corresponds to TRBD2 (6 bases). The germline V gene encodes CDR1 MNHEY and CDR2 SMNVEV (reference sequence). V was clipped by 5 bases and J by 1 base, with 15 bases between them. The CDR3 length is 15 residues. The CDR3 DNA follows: TGTGCCAGCAGTGCTATAGCGGAAAGGTCCTACGAGCAGTACTTC. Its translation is CASSAIAERSYEQYF.

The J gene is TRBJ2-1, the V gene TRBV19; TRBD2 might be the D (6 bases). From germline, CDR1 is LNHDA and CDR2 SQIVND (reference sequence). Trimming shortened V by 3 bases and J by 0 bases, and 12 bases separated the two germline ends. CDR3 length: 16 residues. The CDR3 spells CASSMYGSSSYNEQFF. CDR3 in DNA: TGTGCCAGTAGTATGTACGGGAGTAGCTCCTACAATGAGCAGTTCTTC.

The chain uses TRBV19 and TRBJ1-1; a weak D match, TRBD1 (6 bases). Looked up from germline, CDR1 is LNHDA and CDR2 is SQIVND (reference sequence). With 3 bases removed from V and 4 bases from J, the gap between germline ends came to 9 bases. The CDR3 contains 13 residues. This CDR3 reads CASSMKQGTEAFF. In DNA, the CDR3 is TGTGCCAGTAGTATGAAACAGGGCACTGAAGCTTTCTTT.

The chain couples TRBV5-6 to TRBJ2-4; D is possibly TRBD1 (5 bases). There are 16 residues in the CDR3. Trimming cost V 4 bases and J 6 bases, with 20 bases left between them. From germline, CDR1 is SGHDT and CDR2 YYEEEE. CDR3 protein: CASSPRTGKTGNIQYF. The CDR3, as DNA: TGTGCCAGCAGCCCAAGAACAGGAAAAACAGGAAACATTCAGTACTTC.

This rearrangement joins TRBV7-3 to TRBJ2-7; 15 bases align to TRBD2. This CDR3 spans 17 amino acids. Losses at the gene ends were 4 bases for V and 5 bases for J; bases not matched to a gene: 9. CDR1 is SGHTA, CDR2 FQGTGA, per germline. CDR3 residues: CASSSRTSGREVNEQYF. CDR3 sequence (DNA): TGTGCCAGCAGCTCCCGGACTAGCGGGAGGGAAGTGAACGAGCAGTACTTC.

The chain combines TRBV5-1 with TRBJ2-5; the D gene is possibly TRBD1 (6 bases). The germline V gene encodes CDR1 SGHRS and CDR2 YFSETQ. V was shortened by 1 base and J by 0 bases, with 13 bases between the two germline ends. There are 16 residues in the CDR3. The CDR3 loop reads CASSLSPGADQETQYF. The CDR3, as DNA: TGCGCCAGCAGCTTGTCCCCAGGGGCGGACCAAGAGACCCAGTACTTC.

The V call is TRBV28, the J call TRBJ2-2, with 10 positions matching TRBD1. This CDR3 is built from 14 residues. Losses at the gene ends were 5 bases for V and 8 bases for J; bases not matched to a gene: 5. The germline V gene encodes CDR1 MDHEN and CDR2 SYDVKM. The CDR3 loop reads CASSDRGRRGELFF. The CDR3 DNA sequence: TGTGCCAGCAGTGACAGGGGGCGCAGGGGGGAGCTGTTTTTT.

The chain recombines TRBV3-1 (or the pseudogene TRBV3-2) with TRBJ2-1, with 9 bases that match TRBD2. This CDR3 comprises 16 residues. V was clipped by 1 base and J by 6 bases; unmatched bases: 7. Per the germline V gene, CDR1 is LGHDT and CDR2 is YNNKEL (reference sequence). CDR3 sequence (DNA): TGTGCCAGCAGCCAAGTCGCGGGAGGGCCTGCCAATGAGCAGTTCTTC. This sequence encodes CASSQVAGGPANEQFF.

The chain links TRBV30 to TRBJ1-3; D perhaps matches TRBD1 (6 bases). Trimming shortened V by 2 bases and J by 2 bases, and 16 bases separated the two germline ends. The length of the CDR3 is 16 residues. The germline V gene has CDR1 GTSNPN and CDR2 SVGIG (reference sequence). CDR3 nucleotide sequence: TGTGCCTGGAGTCAGGCAGGGGCAACAGCTGGAAACACCATATATTTT. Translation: CAWSQAGATAGNTIYF.